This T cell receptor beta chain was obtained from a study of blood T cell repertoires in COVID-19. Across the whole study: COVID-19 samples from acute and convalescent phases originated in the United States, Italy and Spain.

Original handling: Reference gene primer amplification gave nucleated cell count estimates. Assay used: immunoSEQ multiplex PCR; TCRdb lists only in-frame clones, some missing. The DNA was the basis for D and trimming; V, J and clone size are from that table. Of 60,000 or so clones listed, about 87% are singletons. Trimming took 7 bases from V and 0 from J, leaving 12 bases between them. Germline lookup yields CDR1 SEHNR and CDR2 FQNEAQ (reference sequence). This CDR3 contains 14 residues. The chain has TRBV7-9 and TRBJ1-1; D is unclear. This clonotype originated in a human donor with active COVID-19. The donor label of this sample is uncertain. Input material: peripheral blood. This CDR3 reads CASTKSEMNTEAFF. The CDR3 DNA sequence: TGTGCCAGCACCAAATCGGAGATGAACACTGAAGCTTTCTTT.